These 18 T cell receptor beta chains were sequenced from one sample in a study of identical twins' blood T cells. TCRdb reanalysed the 5' RACE reads using MiXCR and keeps one entry per CDR3 protein. Among 300,000 to 400,000 distinct CDR3 sequences, more than 25% were seen once, and the ten largest hold about 6%. Sequenced sample: PBMCs. The source is a woman between 18 and 55 years old in good health.

This clonotype turned up a few times. J is TRBJ1-1 and V is TRBV20-1; D remains unclear. Between the trimmed V and J ends, which lost 5 bases and 1 base, there was a span of 8 bases. The CDR3 runs 12 residues. Germline CDR1 DFQATT, CDR2 SNEGSKA (reference sequence). The CDR3 sequence: CSARPQNTEAFF. The CDR3 coding sequence is TGCAGTGCTCGACCACAGAACACTGAAGCTTTCTTT.

At least ten counts were recorded for this clonotype. The V call is TRBV7-9, the J call TRBJ1-1; TRBD1 agrees at 11 bases. This CDR3 comprises 17 residues. Germline lookup yields CDR1 SEHNR and CDR2 FQNEAQ (reference sequence). V lost 5 bases, J lost 2 bases, and 10 bases stayed unmatched. The CDR3 protein is CASSLLIGTGGNTEAFF. The CDR3 DNA reads TGTGCCAGCAGCCTGCTAATAGGGACAGGGGGTAACACTGAAGCTTTCTTT.

To note about this clonotype: A clone one base away is much larger, so this may be a read error. The chain uses TRBV29-1 and TRBJ1-5; the D gene is possibly TRBD1 (5 bases). V was pared by 6 bases and J by 9 bases, with 21 bases between. CDR1 and CDR2 (germline): SQVTM, ANQGSEA. This CDR3 is 14 amino acids long. Here the CDR3 DNA reads TGCAGCGTCCGATTGGGGGGATCAGATCGGCCCCAGCATTTT. Residues: CSVRLGGSDRPQHF.

This clonotype was observed a handful of times. The chain carries TRBV20-1 and TRBJ1-1; D might be TRBD1 (5 bases). The V end was cut by 3 bases, the J end by 5 bases, with 10 bases between. Germline V gives CDR1 DFQATT, CDR2 SNEGSKA (reference sequence). The CDR3 loop spans 12 amino acids. The CDR3: CSASVGGTEAFF. Written as DNA, the CDR3 is TGCAGTGCTAGCGTGGGGGGGACTGAAGCTTTCTTT.

The rearrangement joins TRBV6-5 to TRBJ2-7; possibly TRBD2 for D (5 bases). The germline V gene has CDR1 MNHEY and CDR2 SVGAGI. The V and J ends lost 0 bases and 3 bases respectively, with 12 bases between them. The CDR3 covers 15 residues. The CDR3 here is CASSYSTGLRYEQYF. The CDR3 region has the DNA TGTGCCAGCAGTTACTCGACGGGGTTGCGCTACGAGCAGTACTTC.

The chain joins TRBV25-1 to TRBJ1-4; D remains unclear. The ends were cut back, 6 bases at V and 7 bases at J, with 12 bases in the middle. This CDR3 is 13 amino acids long. Per the germline V gene, CDR1 is MGHDK and CDR2 is SYGVNS. Here the CDR3 reads CASSGYVGEKLFF. DNA for the CDR3: TGTGCCAGCAGCGGGTACGTGGGTGAAAAACTGTTTTTT. The variable domain in full, completed from reference TRBV25-1 and TRBJ1-4, reads EADIYQTPRYLVIGTGKKITLECSQTMGHDKMYWYQQDPGMELHLIHYSYGVNSTEKGDLSSESTVSRIRTEHFPLTLESARPSHTSQYLCASSGYVGEKLFFGSGTQLSVL.

As regards this clonotype: The junction and the germline gene differ at one end; a read error may be behind it. The chain has TRBV2 and TRBJ1-2; 10 nucleotides agree with TRBD1. The CDR3 runs 13 residues. Germline V lookup: CDR1 SNHLY, CDR2 FYNNEI. CDR3 loop: CASQGTGDYCYTF. CDR3 coding DNA: TGTGCCAGTCAAGGGACAGGGGACTATTGCTACACCTTC.

The chain employs TRBV18 and TRBJ2-1, with no clear D. V was cut by 2 bases and J by 7 bases, with 12 bases left in between. This CDR3 spans 14 amino acids. Germline V gene sequence: CDR1 KGHSH, CDR2 LQKENI. CDR3 region: CASSPKRYLNEQFF. In nucleotides, the CDR3 is TGTGCCAGCTCACCAAAGAGGTACTTAAATGAGCAGTTCTTC.

Notes on this clonotype: A much larger clone is a single base away; this may be a read error. This chain joins TRBV20-1 and TRBJ1-1; TRBD1 is a possible D gene (6 bases). The germline V gene encodes CDR1 DFQATT and CDR2 SNEGSKA (reference sequence). The CDR3 contains 14 residues. V gave up 4 bases and J gave up 4 bases, with 16 bases separating them. Here the CDR3 reads CSAIRGAMSTEAFF. In DNA, the CDR3 is TGCAGTGCTATTCGGGGGGCAATGAGCACTGAAGCTTTCTTT.

The gene calls are TRBV6-2 or TRBV6-3 and TRBJ1-1, with D unresolved. V was trimmed by 5 bases and J by 6 bases, leaving 13 bases between them. The CDR3 spans 13 residues. The germline V gene has CDR1 MNHEY and CDR2 SVGEGT. CDR3: CASSPRARPEAFF. In DNA form, the CDR3 reads TGTGCCAGCAGTCCGCGGGCGAGGCCTGAAGCTTTCTTT.

This clonotype was observed once. The CDR3, as DNA: TGTGCCAGCAGCGTAGGAGTTCTGAGGGGCGGAGAGACCCAGTACTTC. Translating it yields CASSVGVLRGGETQYF. The J gene is TRBJ2-5, the V gene TRBV9; D assignment may be TRBD1 or TRBD2 (5 bases each). This CDR3 has 16 residues. V was pared by 0 bases and J by 4 bases, with 16 bases between. The germline V gene encodes CDR1 SGDLS and CDR2 YYNGEE.

The chain employs TRBV20-1 and TRBJ2-1; D is unclear. The V end lost 3 bases, the J end lost 7 bases, and 7 bases lay between the germline ends. CDR1 is DFQATT and CDR2 is SNEGSKA in the germline V gene (reference sequence). The CDR3 runs to 11 residues. CDR3 sequence reads: CSARYWNEQFF. CDR3 nucleotides: TGCAGTGCTAGGTATTGGAATGAGCAGTTCTTC.

This clonotype was detected ten times or more. This sequence joins TRBV10-3 and TRBJ1-1; TRBD1 aligns across 7 bases. In germline, CDR1 is ENHRY, CDR2 SYGVKD. Trimming at V came to 6 bases and at J to 4 bases, leaving 5 bases not matched to a gene. The CDR3 loop spans 13 amino acids. This CDR3 reads CAISSGGTTEAFF. CDR3 sequence (DNA): TGTGCCATCAGCTCAGGGGGAACCACTGAAGCTTTCTTT.

This clonotype was picked up a small number of times. The chain is built from TRBV6-2 or TRBV6-3 and TRBJ1-5; D gene uncertain. V lost 6 bases to trimming and J lost 1 base, with 4 bases between them. Germline CDR1 is MNHEY and CDR2 is SVGEGT. The CDR3 extends over 12 amino acids. The CDR3 nucleotides are TGTGCCAGCAGGTCCAGCAATCAGCCCCAGCATTTT. Encoded protein: CASRSSNQPQHF.

The rearrangement joins TRBV6-6 to TRBJ2-1, with D unclear. The V and J ends lost 0 bases and 5 bases respectively, with 8 bases between them. The germline CDR1 and CDR2 sequences are MNHNY and SVGAGI (reference sequence). This CDR3 comprises 14 residues. The CDR3 region has the DNA TGTGCCAGCAGTTACTCGCAAGGGAACAATGAGCAGTTCTTC. It translates to CASSYSQGNNEQFF.

This clonotype turned up a few times. The chain couples TRBV25-1 to TRBJ1-1, with 12 bases aligning to TRBD1. Trimming removed 7 bases from V and 4 bases from J; junction bases left unmatched: 13. The CDR3 is 17 amino acids. Germline CDR1 MGHDK, CDR2 SYGVNS. The CDR3 reads CASTPKGQGARSTEAFF. The CDR3 region has the DNA TGTGCCAGCACTCCCAAGGGACAGGGGGCGCGGAGCACTGAAGCTTTCTTT.

This clonotype was counted only a few times. The genes are TRBV20-1 and TRBJ1-1; tentative D call: TRBD1 (6 bases). CDR1 is DFQATT and CDR2 is SNEGSKA in the germline V gene (reference sequence). This CDR3 has 15 amino acids. Trimming left V 5 bases short and J 1 base short, with 17 bases between. The CDR3 sequence: CSALQGGYRNTEAFF. Written as DNA, the CDR3 is TGCAGTGCTCTACAAGGGGGGTATCGGAACACTGAAGCTTTCTTT.

The chain recombines TRBV20-1 with TRBJ1-2, with D hard to call. The germline V gene encodes CDR1 DFQATT and CDR2 SNEGSKA (reference sequence). Between the trimmed V and J ends, which lost 0 bases and 3 bases, there was a span of 11 bases. CDR3 length: 14 amino acids. The CDR3 DNA reads as TGCAGTGCTAGAGATATGGCCAACTACTATGGCTACACCTTC. It translates to CSARDMANYYGYTF.